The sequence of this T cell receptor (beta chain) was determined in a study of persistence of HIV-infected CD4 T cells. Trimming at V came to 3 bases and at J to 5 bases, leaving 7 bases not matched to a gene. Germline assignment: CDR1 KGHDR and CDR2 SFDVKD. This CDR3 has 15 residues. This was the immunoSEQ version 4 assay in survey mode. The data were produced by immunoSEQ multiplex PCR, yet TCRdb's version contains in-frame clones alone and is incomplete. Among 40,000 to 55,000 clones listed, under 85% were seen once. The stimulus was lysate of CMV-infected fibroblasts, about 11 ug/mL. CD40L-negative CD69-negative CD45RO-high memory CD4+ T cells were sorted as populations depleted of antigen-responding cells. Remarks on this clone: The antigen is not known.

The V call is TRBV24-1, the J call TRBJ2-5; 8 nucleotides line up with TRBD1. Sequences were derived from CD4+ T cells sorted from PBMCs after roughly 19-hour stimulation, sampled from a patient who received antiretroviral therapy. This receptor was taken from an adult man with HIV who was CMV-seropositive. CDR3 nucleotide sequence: TGTGCCACCAGTGATCCGCGGACAGGGAGGGAGACCCAGTACTTC. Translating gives CATSDPRTGRETQYF.